This TCR beta chain comes out of a study of STAT5B mutations in CD4+ large granular lymphocyte leukemia. Germline V gene data show CDR1 as SGHTA and CDR2 as FQGNSA. The V end was cut by 4 bases, the J end by 5 bases, with 12 bases between. There are 13 residues in the CDR3. Sequenced by immunoSEQ multiplex PCR; TCRdb stores in-frame clones only, minus some. This table holds roughly 34,000 clones, more than 80% found once. The sequence was obtained from a human donor in good health. The V and J genes are TRBV7-2 and TRBJ2-7; D perhaps matches TRBD2 (5 bases). Sequenced: CD4+ T cells from blood buffy coats. The CDR3 spells CASSYPSEDEQYF. DNA of the CDR3: TGTGCCAGCAGCTACCCCTCGGAGGACGAGCAGTACTTC.